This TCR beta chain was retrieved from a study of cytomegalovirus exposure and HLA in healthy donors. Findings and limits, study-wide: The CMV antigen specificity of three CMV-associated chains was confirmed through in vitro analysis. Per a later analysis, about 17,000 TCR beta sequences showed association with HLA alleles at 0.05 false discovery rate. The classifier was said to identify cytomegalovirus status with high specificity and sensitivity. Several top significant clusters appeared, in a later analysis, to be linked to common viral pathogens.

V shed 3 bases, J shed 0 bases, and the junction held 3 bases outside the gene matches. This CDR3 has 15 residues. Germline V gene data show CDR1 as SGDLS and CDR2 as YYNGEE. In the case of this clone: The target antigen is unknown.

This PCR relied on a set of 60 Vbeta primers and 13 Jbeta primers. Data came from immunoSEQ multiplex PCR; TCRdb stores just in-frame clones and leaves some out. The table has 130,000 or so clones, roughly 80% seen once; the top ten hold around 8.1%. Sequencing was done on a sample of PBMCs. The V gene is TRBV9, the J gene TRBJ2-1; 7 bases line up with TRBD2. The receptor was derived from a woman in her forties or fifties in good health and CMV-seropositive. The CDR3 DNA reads TGTGCCAGCAGCGCCCTAGCGGCCTCCTACAATGAGCAGTTCTTC. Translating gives CASSALAASYNEQFF.